This T cell receptor beta chain derives from a study of shared clonotypes between healthy human individuals. Findings and limits, study-wide: When compared with the clonotypes that were shared by all four sorted-subset donors, the non-shared clonotypes turned out to have lower generation probabilities. Memory subsets generally showed lower estimated richness than naive subsets.

Germline CDR1 PRHDT, CDR2 FYEKMQ (reference sequence). There are 12 residues in the CDR3. Trimming took off 5 bases at V and 8 bases at J, with 12 bases between the two ends. Only Caucasian adults living in Nashville, Tennessee served as donors. Of note for this clone: Its antigen is unidentified.

Several immunoSEQ 96-well plates shared each subset's DNA, each plate a replicate. Sequenced by immunoSEQ multiplex PCR; TCRdb stores in-frame clones only, minus some. The profile covers over a million clones, with about 75% appearing a single time and 1.4% taken by the ten largest. The material sequenced was memory CD4+ T cells sorted from blood. The subset here: CD45RA-negative fraction. This sequence was found in a man aged 18 to 35 in good health. The rearrangement joins TRBV13 to TRBJ1-1, with no clear D. The CDR3 DNA sequence: TGTGCCAGCAGCCCACCCTACAAGGAAGCTTTCTTT. It yields the protein CASSPPYKEAFF.